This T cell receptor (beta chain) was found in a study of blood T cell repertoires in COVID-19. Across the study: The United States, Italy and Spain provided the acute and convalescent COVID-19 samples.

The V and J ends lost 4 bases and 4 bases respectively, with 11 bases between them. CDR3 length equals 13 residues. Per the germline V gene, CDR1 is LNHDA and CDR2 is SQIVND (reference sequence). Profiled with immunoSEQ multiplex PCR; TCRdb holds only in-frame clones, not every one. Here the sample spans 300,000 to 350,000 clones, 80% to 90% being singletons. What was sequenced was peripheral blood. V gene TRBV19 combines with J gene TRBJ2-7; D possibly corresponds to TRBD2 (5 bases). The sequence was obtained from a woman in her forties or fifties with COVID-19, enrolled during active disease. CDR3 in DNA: TGTGCCAGTAGTAACGGGAATGGGTACGAGCAGTACTTC. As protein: CASSNGNGYEQYF.